This T cell receptor (beta chain) is drawn from a study of cytomegalovirus exposure and HLA in healthy donors. Findings and caveats of the study: In an earlier analysis, productive rearrangement rates for most beta V segments clustered near 87% or 30%.

PCR used 60 Vbeta primers and 13 Jbeta primers. Sequencing was performed with immunoSEQ multiplex PCR; in TCRdb, only in-frame clones are kept and a portion is missing. The sample yields approximately 160,000 clones, approximately 80% seen once. The CDR3 is 13 amino acids. V shed 4 bases and J shed 10 bases, with 11 bases lying between them. Germline V CDR1 and CDR2: MNHEY, SVGAGI. Details on this clone: Its specificity is not known.

Input material: PBMCs. The chain recombines TRBV6-5 with TRBJ1-6, with D possibly TRBD1 on 5 matching bases. This TCR was sampled from a young man in good health and CMV-seropositive. This chain's CDR3 is CASSWAKGSPLHF. In nucleotides, the CDR3 is TGTGCCAGCAGTTGGGCCAAGGGGTCACCCCTCCACTTT.